The 8 T cell receptor beta chains in this list originate from one sample, sequenced in a study of T cells in Graves' hyperthyroidism and ophthalmopathy. RNA transcripts provided the source from which TCR beta CDR3 regions were amplified. HTBI primers were used for first-round RT-PCR of the TCR CDR3. TCRdb re-called the multiplex PCR reads with MiXCR, one entry per CDR3 protein. The sample consists of about 350,000 distinct CDR3 sequences, roughly 17% of them appearing once. Source material: blood. These receptors were taken from a woman aged 30 to 39 with Graves' hyperthyroidism that later progressed to Graves' ophthalmopathy.

There are many counts of this clonotype. The chain carries TRBV6-1 and TRBJ2-3; TRBD1 matches at 9 bases. The CDR3 totals 14 residues. V shed 10 bases and J 1 base; nucleotides not matched to a gene: 6. Germline CDR1 reads MNHNS; CDR2 reads SASEGT. CDR3 in DNA: TGTGCCACCAATGACAGGGGGGGCACAGATACGCAGTATTTT. Its translation: CATNDRGGTDTQYF.

Points on this clonotype: A much larger clone lies a single base off, so this may be a read error. A read error is likely, as this CDR3 ends without the conserved phenylalanine or tryptophan. The CDR3: CASSRDKYQETQYY. The CDR3 region has the DNA TGTGCCAGTAGTAGGGACAAGTACCAAGAGACCCAGTACTAC. The V and J genes are TRBV19 and TRBJ2-5; a weak D match, TRBD1 (6 bases). The CDR3 is 14 residues long. Germline assignment: CDR1 LNHDA and CDR2 SQIVND (reference sequence). V gave up 4 bases and J gave up 0 bases, with 9 bases separating them.

This clonotype was recorded a few times. V usage is TRBV5-1 and J usage is TRBJ2-7, with TRBD2 identical over 9 bases. The CDR3 covers 15 residues. V trimming: 3 bases; J trimming: 2 bases; junction bases outside the gene matches: 6. CDR1 is SGHRS and CDR2 is YFSETQ in the germline V gene. CDR3 amino acids: CASSSPPSGTYEQYF. For the CDR3, the DNA is TGCGCCAGCAGCTCACCACCTAGCGGGACCTACGAGCAGTACTTC.

This clonotype was found many times. The V gene is TRBV7-2, the J gene TRBJ2-3; D uncertain. V was trimmed by 5 bases and J by 11 bases, leaving 17 bases between them. Germline V gene data show CDR1 as SGHTA and CDR2 as FQGNSA. The CDR3 extends over 13 amino acids. CDR3 in amino acids: CASSPRIQIWQYF. CDR3 nucleotides: TGTGCCAGCAGCCCGCGAATTCAGATTTGGCAGTATTTT.

The chain recombines TRBV7-2 with TRBJ2-7, with 8 nucleotides matching TRBD1. Trimming removed 4 bases from V and 5 bases from J; junction bases left unmatched: 4. This CDR3 spans 13 amino acids. Germline V lookup: CDR1 SGHTA, CDR2 FQGNSA. Here the CDR3 DNA reads TGTGCCAGCAGCTCCTGGACAGGGAACGAGCAGTACTTC. It translates to CASSSWTGNEQYF. Using reference TRBV7-2 and TRBJ2-7 for the parts outside the CDR3, the full variable domain is GAGVSQSPSNKVTEKGKDVELRCDPISGHTALYWYRQSLGQGLEFLIYFQGNSAPDKSGLPSDRFSAERTGGSVSTLTIQRTQQEDSAVYLCASSSWTGNEQYFGPGTRLTVT.

V usage is TRBV30 and J usage is TRBJ2-3; tentatively, D is TRBD1 (5 bases). CDR1 GTSNPN and CDR2 SVGIG come from the germline V gene (reference sequence). The CDR3 extends over 15 amino acids. The V end was cut by 5 bases, the J end by 0 bases, with 15 bases between. CDR3 bases: TGTGCCTGGGTGACAAAGACAGTAAGCACAGATACGCAGTATTTT. This translates into CAWVTKTVSTDTQYF. Full variable domain (outside the CDR3, taken from reference TRBV30 and TRBJ2-3): SQTIHQWPATLVQPVGSPLSLECTVEGTSNPNLYWYRQAAGRGLQLLFYSVGIGQISSEVPQNLSASRPQDRQFILSSKKLLLSDSGFYLCAWVTKTVSTDTQYFGPGTRLTVL.

This clonotype has just a few counts. The rearrangement joins TRBV28 to TRBJ2-4; TRBD2 might be the D (7 bases). From germline, CDR1 is MDHEN and CDR2 SYDVKM. The CDR3 extends over 15 amino acids. V lost 8 bases and J lost 3, with 17 bases in between. CDR3 DNA sequence: TGTGCCAGCGGCCCGGGGGGCGCGGGCAAAAACATTCAGTACTTC. It is translated as CASGPGGAGKNIQYF.

This clonotype was seen at least ten times. This chain uses TRBV5-4 with TRBJ2-5, with D possibly TRBD1 on 7 matching bases. Germline values: CDR1 SGHNT, CDR2 YYREEE (reference sequence). The CDR3 has 15 residues. V gave up 6 bases and J gave up 3 bases, with 18 bases separating them. In nucleotides, the CDR3 is TGTGCCAGCACCCGACGGGGGCAGGGGGAAGAGACCCAGTACTTC. Protein sequence: CASTRRGQGEETQYF.